This TCR beta chain was recorded in a study of T cell repertoires in cytomegalovirus infection. Overall study context: Public TCR beta signatures marked donors with CMV infection and the matching HLA. Overall study results and limits: The ex vivo response showed dominance by HLA-C-restricted CMV-specific TCR beta clonotypes.

Using its own MiXCR run on the reads, TCRdb lists one record per CDR3 protein. Seen here are about 180,000 distinct CDR3 sequences, approximately 15% observed once, and the top ten hold more than 20%. Between the trimmed V and J ends, which lost 5 bases and 8 bases, there was a span of 16 bases. Germline V gene data show CDR1 as MDHEN and CDR2 as SYDVKM. CDR3 length: 14 residues. As concerns this clonotype: Its target is not known.

The sequenced sample consisted of PBMCs. The clonotype comes from a human donor in good health (CMV status not recorded). Some clones in this sample may be carry-over from other donors' samples. This rearrangement joins TRBV28 to TRBJ2-1; no clear D gene. DNA of the CDR3: TGTGCCAGCAGTCCTAACCAACAGATCGATGAGCAGTTCTTC. As protein: CASSPNQQIDEQFF.